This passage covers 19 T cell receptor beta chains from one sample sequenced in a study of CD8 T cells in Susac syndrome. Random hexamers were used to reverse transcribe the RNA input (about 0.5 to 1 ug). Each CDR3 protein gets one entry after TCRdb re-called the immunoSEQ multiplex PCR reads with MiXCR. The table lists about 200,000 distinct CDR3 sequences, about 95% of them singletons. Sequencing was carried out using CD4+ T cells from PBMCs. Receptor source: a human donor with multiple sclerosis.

The CDR3 reads CATSSGTVDSPLHF. The CDR3 nucleotides are TGTGCCACCAGCAGCGGGACAGTTGATTCACCCCTCCACTTT. The gene calls are TRBV15 and TRBJ1-6; 7 bases are shared with TRBD1. CDR1 and CDR2 from the germline V gene are LNHNV and YYDKDF (reference sequence). After removal of 3 bases from V and 8 bases from J, the junction contained 4 bases not matched to a gene. This CDR3 is built from 14 residues.

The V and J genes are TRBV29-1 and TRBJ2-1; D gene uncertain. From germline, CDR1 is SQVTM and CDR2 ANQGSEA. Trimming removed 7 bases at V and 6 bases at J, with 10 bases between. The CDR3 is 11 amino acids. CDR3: CSADVSNEQFF. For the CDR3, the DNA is TGCAGCGCAGACGTAAGCAATGAGCAGTTCTTC.

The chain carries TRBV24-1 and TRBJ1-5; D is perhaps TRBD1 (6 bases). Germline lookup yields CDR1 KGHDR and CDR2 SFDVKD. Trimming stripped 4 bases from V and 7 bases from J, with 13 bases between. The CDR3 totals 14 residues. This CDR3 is CATSDSGVRQPQHF. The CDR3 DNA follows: TGTGCCACCAGTGACTCAGGGGTTAGGCAGCCCCAGCATTTT.

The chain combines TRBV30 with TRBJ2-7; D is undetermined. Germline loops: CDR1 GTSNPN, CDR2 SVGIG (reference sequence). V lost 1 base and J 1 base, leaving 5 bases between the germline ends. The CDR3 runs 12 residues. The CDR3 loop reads CAWSEGSYEQYF. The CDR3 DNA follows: TGTGCCTGGAGTGAGGGATCCTACGAGCAGTACTTC.

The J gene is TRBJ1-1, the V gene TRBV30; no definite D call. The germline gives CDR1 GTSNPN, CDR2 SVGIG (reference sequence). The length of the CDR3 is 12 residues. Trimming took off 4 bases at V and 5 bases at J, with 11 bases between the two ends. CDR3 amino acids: CAWNWGGTEAFF. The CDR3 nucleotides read TGTGCCTGGAACTGGGGAGGGACTGAAGCTTTCTTT.

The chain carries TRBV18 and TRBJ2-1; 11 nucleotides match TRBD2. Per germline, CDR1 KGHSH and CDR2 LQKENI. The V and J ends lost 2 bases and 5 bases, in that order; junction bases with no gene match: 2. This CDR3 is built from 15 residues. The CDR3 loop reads CASSPKLAGDNEQFF. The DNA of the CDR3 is TGTGCCAGCTCACCAAAACTAGCGGGGGACAATGAGCAGTTCTTC.

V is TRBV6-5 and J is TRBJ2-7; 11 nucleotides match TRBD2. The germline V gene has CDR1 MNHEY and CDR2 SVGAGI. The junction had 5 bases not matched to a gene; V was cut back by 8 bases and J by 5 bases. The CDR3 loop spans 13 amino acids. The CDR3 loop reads CASPLTSGDEQYV. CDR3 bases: TGTGCCAGCCCTCTGACTAGCGGGGACGAGCAGTACGTC.

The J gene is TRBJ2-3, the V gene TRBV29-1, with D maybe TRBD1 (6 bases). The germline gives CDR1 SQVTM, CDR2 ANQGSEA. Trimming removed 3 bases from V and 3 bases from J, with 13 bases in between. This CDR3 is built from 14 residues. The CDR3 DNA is TGCAGCGTTGAGGTTACAGGGATAACAGATACGCAGTATTTT. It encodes CSVEVTGITDTQYF.

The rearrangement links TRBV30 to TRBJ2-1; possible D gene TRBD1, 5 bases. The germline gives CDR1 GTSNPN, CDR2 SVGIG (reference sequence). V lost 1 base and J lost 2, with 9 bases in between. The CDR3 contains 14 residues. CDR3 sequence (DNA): TGTGCCTGGAGTGAGACAGTAACCTACAATGAGCAGTTCTTC. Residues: CAWSETVTYNEQFF. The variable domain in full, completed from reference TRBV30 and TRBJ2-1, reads SQTIHQWPATLVQPVGSPLSLECTVEGTSNPNLYWYRQAAGRGLQLLFYSVGIGQISSEVPQNLSASRPQDRQFILSSKKLLLSDSGFYLCAWSETVTYNEQFFGPGTRLTVL.

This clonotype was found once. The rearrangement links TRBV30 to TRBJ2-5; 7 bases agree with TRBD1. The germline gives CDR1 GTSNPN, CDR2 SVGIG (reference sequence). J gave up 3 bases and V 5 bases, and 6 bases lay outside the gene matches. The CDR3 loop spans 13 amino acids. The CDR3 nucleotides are TGTGCCTGGGGCCCCGGGACAGAAGAGACCCAGTACTTC. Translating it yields CAWGPGTEETQYF.

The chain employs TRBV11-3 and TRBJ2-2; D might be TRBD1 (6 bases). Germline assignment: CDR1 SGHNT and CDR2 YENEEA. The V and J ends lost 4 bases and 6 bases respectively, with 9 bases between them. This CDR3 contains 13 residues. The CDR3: CASSSRGPGELFF. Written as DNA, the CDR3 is TGTGCCAGCAGCTCCAGGGGTCCCGGGGAGCTGTTTTTT.

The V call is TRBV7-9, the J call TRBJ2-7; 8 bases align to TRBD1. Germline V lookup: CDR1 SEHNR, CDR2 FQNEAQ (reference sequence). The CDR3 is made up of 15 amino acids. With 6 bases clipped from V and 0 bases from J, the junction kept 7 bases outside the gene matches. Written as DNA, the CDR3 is TGTGCCAGCAGTTCGGACAGGGCCTTCTCCTACGAGCAGTACGTC. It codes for CASSSDRAFSYEQYV.

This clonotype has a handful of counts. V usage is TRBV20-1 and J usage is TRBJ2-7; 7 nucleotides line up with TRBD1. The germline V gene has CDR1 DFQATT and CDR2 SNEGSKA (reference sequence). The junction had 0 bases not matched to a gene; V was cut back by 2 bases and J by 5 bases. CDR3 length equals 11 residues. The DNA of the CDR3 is TGCAGTGCTAGACAGGGGGACGAGCAGTACGTC. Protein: CSARQGDEQYV.

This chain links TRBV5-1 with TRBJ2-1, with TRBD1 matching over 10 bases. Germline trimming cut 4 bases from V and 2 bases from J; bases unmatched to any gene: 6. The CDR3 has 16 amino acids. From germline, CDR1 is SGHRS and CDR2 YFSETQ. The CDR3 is CASSPLDRGTYNEQFF. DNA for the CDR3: TGCGCCAGCAGCCCTTTGGACAGGGGGACCTACAATGAGCAGTTCTTC. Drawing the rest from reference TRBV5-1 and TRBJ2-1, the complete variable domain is KAGVTQTPRYLIKTRGQQVTLSCSPISGHRSVSWYQQTPGQGLQFLFEYFSETQRNKGNFPGRFSGRQFSNSRSEMNVSTLELGDSALYLCASSPLDRGTYNEQFFGPGTRLTVL.

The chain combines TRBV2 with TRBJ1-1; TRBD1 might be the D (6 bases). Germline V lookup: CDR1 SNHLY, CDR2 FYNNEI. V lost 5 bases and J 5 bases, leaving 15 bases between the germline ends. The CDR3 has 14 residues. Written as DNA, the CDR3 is TGTGCCAGCAGTTTTGATGGGGGCTGGACTGAAGCTTTCTTT. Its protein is CASSFDGGWTEAFF. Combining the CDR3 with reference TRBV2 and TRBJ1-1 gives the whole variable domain EPEVTQTPSHQVTQMGQEVILRCVPISNHLYFYWYRQILGQKVEFLVSFYNNEISEKSEIFDDQFSVERPDGSNFTLKIRSTKLEDSAMYFCASSFDGGWTEAFFGQGTRLTVV.

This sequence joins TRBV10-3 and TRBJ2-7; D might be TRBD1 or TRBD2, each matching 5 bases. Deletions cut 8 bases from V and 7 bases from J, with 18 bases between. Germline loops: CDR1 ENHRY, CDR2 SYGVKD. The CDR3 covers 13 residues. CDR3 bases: TGTGCCATCGGTGGGACCCGGGACGAAGAGCAGTACTTC. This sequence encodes CAIGGTRDEEQYF.

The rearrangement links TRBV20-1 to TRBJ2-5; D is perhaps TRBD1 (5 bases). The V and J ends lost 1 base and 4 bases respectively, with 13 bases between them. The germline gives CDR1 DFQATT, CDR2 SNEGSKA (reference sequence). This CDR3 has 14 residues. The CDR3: CSARGGAWGETQYF. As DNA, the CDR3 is TGCAGTGCTAGAGGTGGGGCGTGGGGAGAGACCCAGTACTTC.

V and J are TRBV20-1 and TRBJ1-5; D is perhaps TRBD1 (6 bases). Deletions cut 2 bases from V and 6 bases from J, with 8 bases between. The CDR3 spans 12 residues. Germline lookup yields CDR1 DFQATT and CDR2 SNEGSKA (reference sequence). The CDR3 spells CSARPQGQPQHF. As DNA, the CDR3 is TGCAGTGCTAGACCACAGGGTCAGCCCCAGCATTTT.

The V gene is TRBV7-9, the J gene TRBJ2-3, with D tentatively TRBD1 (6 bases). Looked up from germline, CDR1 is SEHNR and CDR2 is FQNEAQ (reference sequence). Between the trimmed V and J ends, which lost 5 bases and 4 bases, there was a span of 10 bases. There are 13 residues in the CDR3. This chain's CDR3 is CASSKSGADTQYF. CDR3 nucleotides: TGTGCCAGCAGCAAATCAGGGGCAGATACGCAGTATTTT.